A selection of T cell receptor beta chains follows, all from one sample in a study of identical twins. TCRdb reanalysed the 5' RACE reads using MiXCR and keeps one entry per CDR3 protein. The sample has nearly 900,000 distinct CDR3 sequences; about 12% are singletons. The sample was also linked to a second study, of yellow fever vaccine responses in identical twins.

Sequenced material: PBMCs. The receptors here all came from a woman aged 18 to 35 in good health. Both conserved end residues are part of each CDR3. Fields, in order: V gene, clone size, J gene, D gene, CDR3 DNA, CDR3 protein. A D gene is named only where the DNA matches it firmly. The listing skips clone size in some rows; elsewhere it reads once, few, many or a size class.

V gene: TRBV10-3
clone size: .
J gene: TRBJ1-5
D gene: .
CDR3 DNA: TGTGCCATCAGTGAGTGGGACAGCAATCAGCCCCAGCATTTT
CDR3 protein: CAISEWDSNQPQHF

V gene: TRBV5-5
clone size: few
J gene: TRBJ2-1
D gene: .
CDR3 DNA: TGTGCCAGCAGCACGGACTGGGGGGCTAATGAGCAGTTCTTC
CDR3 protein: CASSTDWGANEQFF

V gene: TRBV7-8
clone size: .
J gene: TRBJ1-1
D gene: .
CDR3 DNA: TGTGCCAGCAGCGTCCGGGAGGTGCGGATGAACACTGAAGCTTTCTTT
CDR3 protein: CASSVREVRMNTEAFF

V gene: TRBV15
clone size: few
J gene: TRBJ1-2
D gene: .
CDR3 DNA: TGTGCCACCAGCAGAGCAGGCCAGGGTGGAAACTATGGCTACACCTTC
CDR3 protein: CATSRAGQGGNYGYTF

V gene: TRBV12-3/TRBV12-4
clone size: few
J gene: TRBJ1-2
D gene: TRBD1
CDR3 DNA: TGTGCCAGCACCCCCAGGGGCAGGGACAGTTGGCCCTATGGCTACACCTTC
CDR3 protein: CASTPRGRDSWPYGYTF

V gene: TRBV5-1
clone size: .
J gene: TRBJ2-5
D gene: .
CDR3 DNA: TGCGCCAGCAGCTGGCCAGGGGTAGGGAAGGAGACCCAGTACTTC
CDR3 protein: CASSWPGVGKETQYF

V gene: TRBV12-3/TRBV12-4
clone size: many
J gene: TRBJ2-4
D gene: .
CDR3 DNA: TGTGCCAGCAGTTTATCCGGGGCCCCACTAGCCAAAAACATTCAGTACTTC
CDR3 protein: CASSLSGAPLAKNIQYF

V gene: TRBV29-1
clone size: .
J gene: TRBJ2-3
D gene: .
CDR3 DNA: TGCAGCGCAAGTACAGGACACAGCACAGATACGCAGTATTTT
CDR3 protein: CSASTGHSTDTQYF

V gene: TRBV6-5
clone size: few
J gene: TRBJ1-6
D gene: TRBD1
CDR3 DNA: TGTGCCAGCAGTTACACCGGGACAGACAATTCACCCCTCCACTTT
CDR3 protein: CASSYTGTDNSPLHF

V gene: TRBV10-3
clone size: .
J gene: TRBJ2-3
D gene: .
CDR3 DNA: TGTGCCTCTACCTTCGAGGAGGTCACAGATACGCAGTATTTT
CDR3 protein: CASTFEEVTDTQYF

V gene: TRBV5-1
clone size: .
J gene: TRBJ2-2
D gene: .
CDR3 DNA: TGCGCCAGCAGCTTGGGGCAGATAGACACCGGGGAGCTGTTTTTT
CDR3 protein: CASSLGQIDTGELFF

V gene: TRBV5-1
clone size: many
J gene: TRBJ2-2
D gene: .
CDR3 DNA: TGCGCCAGCACCGGGGCCGGGGAGCTGTTTTTT
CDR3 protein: CASTGAGELFF

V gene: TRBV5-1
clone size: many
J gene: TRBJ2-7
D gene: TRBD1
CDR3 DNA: TGCGCCAGCAGCTCCTTGGACAGGGGCCCCTACGAGCAGTACTTC
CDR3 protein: CASSSLDRGPYEQYF

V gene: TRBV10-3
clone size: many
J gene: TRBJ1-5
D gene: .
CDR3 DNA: TGTGCCATCAGTAATAGCAATCAGCCCCAGCATTTT
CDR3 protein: CAISNSNQPQHF

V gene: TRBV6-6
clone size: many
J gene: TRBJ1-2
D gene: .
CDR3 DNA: TGTGCCAGCAGCCAGGGCTATGGCTACACCTTC
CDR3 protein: CASSQGYGYTF

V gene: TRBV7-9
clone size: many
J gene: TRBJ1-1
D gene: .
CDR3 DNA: TGTGCCAGCAGCTCAGGGGTAGCTTTCTTT
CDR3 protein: CASSSGVAFF

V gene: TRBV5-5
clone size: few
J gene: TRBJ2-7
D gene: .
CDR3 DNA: TGTGCCAGCAGCTTGATGAGACTAGGGGACCTAAGCTCCTACGAGCAGTACTTC
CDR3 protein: CASSLMRLGDLSSYEQYF

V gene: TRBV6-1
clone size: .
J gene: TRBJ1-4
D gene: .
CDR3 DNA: TGTGCCAGCAGTGAAGGGGGGGAAAAACTGTTTTTT
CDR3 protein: CASSEGGEKLFF

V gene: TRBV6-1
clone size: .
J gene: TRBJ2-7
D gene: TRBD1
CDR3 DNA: TGTGCCAGCACTAGACAGGGACCCTCCTACGAGCAGTACTTC
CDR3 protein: CASTRQGPSYEQYF

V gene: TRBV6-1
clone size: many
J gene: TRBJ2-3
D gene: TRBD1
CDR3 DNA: TGTGCCAGCAGTGAAATACAGGGGGCCCCAGATACGCAGTATTTT
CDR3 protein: CASSEIQGAPDTQYF

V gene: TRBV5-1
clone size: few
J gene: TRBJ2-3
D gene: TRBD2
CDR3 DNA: TGCGCCAGCAGCTTTGGGACTAGCGGGACTAATGGAGATACGCAGTATTTT
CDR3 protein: CASSFGTSGTNGDTQYF

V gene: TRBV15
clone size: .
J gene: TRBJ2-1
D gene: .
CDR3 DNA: TGTGCCACCAGCAGAGATTGGCATGAGCAGTTCTTC
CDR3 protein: CATSRDWHEQFF

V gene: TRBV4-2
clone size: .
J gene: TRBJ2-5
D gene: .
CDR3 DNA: TGTGCCAGCAGCCAAGTGGAGGCAGGGGTTCGAGAGACCCAGTACTTC
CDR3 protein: CASSQVEAGVRETQYF

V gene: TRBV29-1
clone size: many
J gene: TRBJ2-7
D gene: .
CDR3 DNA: TGCAGCGTTGACGGCACGAGCTCCTACGAGCAGTACTTC
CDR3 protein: CSVDGTSSYEQYF

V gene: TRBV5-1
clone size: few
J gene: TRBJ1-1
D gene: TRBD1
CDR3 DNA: TGCGCCAGCAGCCTTAGGGACAGGGCTGAAGCTTTCTTT
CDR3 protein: CASSLRDRAEAFF

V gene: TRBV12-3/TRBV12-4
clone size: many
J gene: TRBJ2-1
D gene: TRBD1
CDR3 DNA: TGTGCCAGCAGTTTATCCGACAGGGACAATGAGCAGTTCTTC
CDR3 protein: CASSLSDRDNEQFF

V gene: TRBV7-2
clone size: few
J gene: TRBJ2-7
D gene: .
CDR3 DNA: TGTGCCAGCAGCAAAGACTCCTCTGAGCAGTACTTC
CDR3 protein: CASSKDSSEQYF

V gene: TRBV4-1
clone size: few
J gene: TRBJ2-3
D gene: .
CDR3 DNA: TGCGCCAGCAGCTCACGACGGGGGTCGAGCACAGATACGCAGTATTTT
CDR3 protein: CASSSRRGSSTDTQYF

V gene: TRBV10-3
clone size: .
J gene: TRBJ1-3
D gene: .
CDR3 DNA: TGTGCCATCTCATTAGACTGGGTCTCTGGAAACACCATATATTTT
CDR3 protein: CAISLDWVSGNTIYF

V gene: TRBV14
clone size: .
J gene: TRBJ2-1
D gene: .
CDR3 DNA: TGTGCCAGCAGCCCGATTAGCCAGCTAAAGGGTGAGCAGTTCTTC
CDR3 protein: CASSPISQLKGEQFF

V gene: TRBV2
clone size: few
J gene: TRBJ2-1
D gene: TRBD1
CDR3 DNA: TGTGCCAGCAGTGAAGGGGGCGGGACAGGGGGGTCCTACAATGAGCAGTTCTTC
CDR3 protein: CASSEGGGTGGSYNEQFF

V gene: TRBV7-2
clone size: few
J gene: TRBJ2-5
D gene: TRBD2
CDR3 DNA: TGTGCCAGCAGCTTAGATCCAGCGGGGTGGGGAGAGACCCAGTACTTC
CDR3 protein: CASSLDPAGWGETQYF

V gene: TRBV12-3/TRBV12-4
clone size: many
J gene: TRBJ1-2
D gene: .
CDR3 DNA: TGTGCCAGCAGCATACAGGGACCCTATGGCTACACCTTC
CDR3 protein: CASSIQGPYGYTF

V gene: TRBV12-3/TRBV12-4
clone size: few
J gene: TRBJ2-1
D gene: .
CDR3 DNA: TGTGCCAGCAGTTTTATTTCTAGCGAACATGAGCAGTTCTTC
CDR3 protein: CASSFISSEHEQFF

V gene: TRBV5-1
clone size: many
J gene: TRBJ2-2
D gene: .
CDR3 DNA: TGCGCCAGCAGCTTGGTGGGGGCCGGGGAGCTGTTTTTT
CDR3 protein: CASSLVGAGELFF

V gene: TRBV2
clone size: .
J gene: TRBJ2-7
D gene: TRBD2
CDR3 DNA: TGTGCCAGCAGTGGGGAAGCGGGGCGGTACGAGCAGTACTTC
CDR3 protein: CASSGEAGRYEQYF

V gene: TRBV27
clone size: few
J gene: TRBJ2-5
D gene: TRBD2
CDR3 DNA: TGTGCCAGCAGTTTACGCTCCCCGGGACTAGCGGGAGGCGCCCATGGGGAGACCCAGTACTTC
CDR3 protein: CASSLRSPGLAGGAHGETQYF

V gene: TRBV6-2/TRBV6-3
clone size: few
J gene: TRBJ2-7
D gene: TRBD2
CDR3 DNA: TGTGCCAGCACCGGCAGGGGACTAGCGGCCGAGCAGTACTTC
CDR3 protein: CASTGRGLAAEQYF

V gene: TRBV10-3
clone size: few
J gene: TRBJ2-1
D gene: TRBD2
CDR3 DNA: TGTGCCATCAGTGAACGAGCGGGAGGGGAACACAATGAGCAGTTCTTC
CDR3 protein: CAISERAGGEHNEQFF

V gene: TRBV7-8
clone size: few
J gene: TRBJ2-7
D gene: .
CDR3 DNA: TGTGCCAGCAGCCCTCTCACAATCTACGAGCAGTACTTC
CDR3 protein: CASSPLTIYEQYF

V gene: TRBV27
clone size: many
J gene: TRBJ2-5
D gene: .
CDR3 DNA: TGTGCCAGCAGTCGCACCCGGGAAAGCGAGACCCAGTACTTC
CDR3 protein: CASSRTRESETQYF